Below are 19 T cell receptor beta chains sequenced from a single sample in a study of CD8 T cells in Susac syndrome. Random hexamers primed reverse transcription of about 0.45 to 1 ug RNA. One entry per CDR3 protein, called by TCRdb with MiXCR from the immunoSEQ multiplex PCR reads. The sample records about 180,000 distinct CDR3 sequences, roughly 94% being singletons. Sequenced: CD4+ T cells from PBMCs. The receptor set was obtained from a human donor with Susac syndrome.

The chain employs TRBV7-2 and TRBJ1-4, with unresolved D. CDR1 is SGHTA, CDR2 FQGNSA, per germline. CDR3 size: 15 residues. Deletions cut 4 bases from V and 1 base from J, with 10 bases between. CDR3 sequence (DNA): TGTGCCAGCAGCTACACAGAGGGAACTAATGAAAAACTGTTTTTT. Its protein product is CASSYTEGTNEKLFF.

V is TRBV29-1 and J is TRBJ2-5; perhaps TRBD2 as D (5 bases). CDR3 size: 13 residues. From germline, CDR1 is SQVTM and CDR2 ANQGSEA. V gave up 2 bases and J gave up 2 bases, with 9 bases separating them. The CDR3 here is CSVERGRQETQYF. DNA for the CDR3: TGCAGCGTTGAACGGGGTCGACAAGAGACCCAGTACTTC.

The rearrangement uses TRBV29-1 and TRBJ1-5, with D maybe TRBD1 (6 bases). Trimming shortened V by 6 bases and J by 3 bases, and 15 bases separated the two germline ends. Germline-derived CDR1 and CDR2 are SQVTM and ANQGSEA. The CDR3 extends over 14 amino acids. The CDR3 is CSVKGVGANQPQHF. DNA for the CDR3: TGCAGCGTGAAGGGGGTCGGTGCCAATCAGCCCCAGCATTTT.

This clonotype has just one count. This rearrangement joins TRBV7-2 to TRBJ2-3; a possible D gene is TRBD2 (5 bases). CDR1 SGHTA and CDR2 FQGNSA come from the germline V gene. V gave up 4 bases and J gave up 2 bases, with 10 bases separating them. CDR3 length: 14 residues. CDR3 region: CASSSGLITDTQYF. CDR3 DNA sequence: TGTGCCAGCAGCTCCGGACTTATCACAGATACGCAGTATTTT.

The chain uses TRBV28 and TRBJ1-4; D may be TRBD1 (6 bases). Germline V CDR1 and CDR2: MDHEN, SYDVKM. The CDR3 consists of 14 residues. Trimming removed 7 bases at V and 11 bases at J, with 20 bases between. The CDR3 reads CASIGGAPVGKLFF. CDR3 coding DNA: TGTGCCAGCATCGGGGGGGCCCCAGTGGGGAAACTGTTTTTT.

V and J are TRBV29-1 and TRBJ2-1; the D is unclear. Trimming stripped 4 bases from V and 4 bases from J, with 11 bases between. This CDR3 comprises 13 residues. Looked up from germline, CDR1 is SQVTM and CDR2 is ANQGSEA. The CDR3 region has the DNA TGCAGCGTTGTCCGTCTAAGGTACAATGAGCAGTTCTTC. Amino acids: CSVVRLRYNEQFF.

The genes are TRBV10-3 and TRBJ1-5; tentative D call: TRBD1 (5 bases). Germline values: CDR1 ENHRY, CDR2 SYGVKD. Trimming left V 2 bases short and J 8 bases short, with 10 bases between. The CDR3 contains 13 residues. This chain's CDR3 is CAISEPSGKPQHF. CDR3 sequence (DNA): TGTGCCATCAGTGAGCCGTCAGGGAAGCCCCAGCATTTT.

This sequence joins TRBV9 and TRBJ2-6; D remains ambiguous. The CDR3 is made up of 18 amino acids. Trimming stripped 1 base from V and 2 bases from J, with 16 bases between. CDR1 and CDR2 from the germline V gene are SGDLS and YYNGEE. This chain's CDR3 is CASSVTPSRRTGANVLTF. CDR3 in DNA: TGTGCCAGCAGCGTAACCCCCTCGCGACGGACTGGGGCCAACGTCCTGACTTTC.

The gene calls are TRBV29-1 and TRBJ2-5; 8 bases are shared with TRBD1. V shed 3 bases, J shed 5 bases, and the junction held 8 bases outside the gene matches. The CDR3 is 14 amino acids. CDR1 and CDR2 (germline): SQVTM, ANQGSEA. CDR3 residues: CSVEDQGAAETQYF. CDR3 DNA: TGCAGCGTTGAGGATCAGGGGGCGGCGGAGACCCAGTACTTC.

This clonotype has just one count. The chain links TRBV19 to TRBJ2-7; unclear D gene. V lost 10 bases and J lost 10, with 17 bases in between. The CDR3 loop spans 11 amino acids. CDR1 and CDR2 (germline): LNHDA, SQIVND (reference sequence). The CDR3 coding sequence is TGTGCCACCTCCGTCGAGTTAATACAGTACTTC. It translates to CATSVELIQYF.

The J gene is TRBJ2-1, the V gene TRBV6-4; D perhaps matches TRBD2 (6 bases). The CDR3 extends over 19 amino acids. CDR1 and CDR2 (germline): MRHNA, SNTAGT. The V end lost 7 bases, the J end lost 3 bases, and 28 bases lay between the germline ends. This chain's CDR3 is CASTRAGVLAEKIYNEQFF. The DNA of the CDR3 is TGTGCCAGCACTCGGGCGGGCGTGTTAGCGGAGAAGATCTACAATGAGCAGTTCTTC.

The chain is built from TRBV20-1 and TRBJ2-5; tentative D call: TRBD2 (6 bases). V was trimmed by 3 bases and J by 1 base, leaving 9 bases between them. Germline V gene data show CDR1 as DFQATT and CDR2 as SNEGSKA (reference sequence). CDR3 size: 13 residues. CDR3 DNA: TGCAGTGCTAGGGTGGGGGGCCAAGAGACCCAGTACTTC. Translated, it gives CSARVGGQETQYF.

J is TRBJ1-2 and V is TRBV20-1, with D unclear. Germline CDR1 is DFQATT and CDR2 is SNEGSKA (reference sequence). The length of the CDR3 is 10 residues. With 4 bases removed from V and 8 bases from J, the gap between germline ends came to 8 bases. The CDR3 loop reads CSAIFRGYTF. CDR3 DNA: TGCAGTGCTATATTTAGGGGCTACACCTTC.

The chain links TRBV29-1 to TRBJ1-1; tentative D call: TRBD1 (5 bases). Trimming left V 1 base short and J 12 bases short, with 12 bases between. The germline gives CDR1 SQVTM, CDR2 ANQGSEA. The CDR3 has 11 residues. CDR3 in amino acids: CSVEAAGRPFF. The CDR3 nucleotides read TGCAGCGTTGAAGCGGCAGGGAGACCTTTCTTT.

CDR3 nucleotides: TGTGCCAGCAGCCCGGGGGATTTTCTTCAGCCCCAGCATTTT. This sequence encodes CASSPGDFLQPQHF. The V call is TRBV7-9, the J call TRBJ1-5, with D tentatively TRBD1 (5 bases). V lost 5 bases, J lost 6 bases, and 14 bases lay in between. The CDR3 contains 14 residues. Per germline, CDR1 SEHNR and CDR2 FQNEAQ (reference sequence).

CDR3 in DNA: TGTGCCAGCAGCTTAGTGTCGGGGATGGGCTATGGCTACACCTTC. Translated: CASSLVSGMGYGYTF. The chain uses TRBV7-8 and TRBJ1-2, with D hard to call. V was pared by 1 base and J by 4 bases, with 13 bases between. Per germline, CDR1 SGHVS and CDR2 FQNEAQ. This CDR3 contains 15 residues.

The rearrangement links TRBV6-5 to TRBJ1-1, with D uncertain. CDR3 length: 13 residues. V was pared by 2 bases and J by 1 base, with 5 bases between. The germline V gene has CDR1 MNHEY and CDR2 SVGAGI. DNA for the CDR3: TGTGCCAGCAGTTACAAGGGGAACACTGAAGCTTTCTTT. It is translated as CASSYKGNTEAFF.

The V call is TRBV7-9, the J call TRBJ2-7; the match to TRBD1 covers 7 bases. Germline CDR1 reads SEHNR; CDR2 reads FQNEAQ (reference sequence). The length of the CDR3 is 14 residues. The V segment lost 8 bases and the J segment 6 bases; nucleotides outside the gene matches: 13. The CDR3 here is CASGEGRGIFEQYF. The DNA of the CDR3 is TGTGCCAGCGGTGAGGGCAGGGGGATTTTCGAGCAGTACTTC.

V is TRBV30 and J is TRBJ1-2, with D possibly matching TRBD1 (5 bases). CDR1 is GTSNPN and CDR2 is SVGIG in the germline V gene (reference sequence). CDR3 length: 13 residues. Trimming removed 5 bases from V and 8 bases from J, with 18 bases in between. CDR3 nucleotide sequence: TGTGCCTGGGGCAAGACAGACAACGGCGGCTACACCTTC. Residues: CAWGKTDNGGYTF. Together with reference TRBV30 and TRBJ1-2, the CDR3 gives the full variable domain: SQTIHQWPATLVQPVGSPLSLECTVEGTSNPNLYWYRQAAGRGLQLLFYSVGIGQISSEVPQNLSASRPQDRQFILSSKKLLLSDSGFYLCAWGKTDNGGYTFGSGTRLTVV.